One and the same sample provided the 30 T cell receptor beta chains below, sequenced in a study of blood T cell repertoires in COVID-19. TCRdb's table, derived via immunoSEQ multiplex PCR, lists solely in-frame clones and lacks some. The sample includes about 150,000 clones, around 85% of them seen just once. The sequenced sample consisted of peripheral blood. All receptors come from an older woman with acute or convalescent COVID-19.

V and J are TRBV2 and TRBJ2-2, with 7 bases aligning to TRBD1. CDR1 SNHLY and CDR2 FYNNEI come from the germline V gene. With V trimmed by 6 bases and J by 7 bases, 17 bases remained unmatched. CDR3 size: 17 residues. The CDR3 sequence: CASSRTRQGADFGELFF. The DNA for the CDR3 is TGTGCCAGCAGCCGAACTAGACAGGGTGCGGATTTCGGGGAGCTGTTTTTT.

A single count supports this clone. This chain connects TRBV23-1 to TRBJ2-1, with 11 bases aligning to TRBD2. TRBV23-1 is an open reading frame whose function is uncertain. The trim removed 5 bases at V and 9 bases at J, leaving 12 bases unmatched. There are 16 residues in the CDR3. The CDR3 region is CASSFKGLAGGSEQFF. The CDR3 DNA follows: TGCGCCAGCAGTTTCAAGGGCCTAGCGGGGGGAAGTGAGCAGTTCTTC.

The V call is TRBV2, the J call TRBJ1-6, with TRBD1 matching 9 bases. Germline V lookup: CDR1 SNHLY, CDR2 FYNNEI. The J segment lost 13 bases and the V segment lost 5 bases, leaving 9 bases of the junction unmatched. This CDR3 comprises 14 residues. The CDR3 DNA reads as TGTGCCAGCAGTTGGGGACAGGGCGCGTCTCCCCTCCACTTT. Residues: CASSWGQGASPLHF.

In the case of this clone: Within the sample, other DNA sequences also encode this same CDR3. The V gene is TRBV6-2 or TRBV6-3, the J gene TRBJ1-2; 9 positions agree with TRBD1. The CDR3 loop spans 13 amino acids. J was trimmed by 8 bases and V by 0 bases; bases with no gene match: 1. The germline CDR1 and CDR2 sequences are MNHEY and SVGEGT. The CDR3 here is CASSYSTGGGYTF. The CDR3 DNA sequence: TGTGCCAGCAGTTACTCGACAGGGGGGGGCTACACCTTC.

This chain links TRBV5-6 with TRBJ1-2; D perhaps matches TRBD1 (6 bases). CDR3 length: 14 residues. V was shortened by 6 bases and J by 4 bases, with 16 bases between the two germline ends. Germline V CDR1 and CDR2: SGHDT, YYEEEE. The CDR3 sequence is CASTSGVGGYGYTF. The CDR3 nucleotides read TGTGCCAGCACCTCCGGGGTAGGGGGCTATGGCTACACCTTC.

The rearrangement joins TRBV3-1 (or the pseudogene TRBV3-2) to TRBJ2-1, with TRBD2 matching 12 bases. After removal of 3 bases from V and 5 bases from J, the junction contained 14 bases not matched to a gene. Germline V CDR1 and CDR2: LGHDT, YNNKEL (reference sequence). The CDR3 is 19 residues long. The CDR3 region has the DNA TGTGCCAGCAGCCAGAGATCCTCGGTGACTAGCGGGGGACACAATGAGCAGTTCTTC. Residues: CASSQRSSVTSGGHNEQFF.

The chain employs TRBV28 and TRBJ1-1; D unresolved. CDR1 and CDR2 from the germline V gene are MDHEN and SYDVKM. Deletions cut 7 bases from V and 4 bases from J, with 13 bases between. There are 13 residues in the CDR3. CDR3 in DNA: TGTGCCAGCACCTCCCTCGGGGTCACTGAAGCTTTCTTT. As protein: CASTSLGVTEAFF.

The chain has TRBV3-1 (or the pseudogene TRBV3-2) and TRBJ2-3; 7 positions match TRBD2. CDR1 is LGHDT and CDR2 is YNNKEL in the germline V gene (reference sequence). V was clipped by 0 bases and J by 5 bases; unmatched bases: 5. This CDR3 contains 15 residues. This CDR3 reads CASSQEGTKGDTQYF. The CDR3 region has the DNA TGTGCCAGCAGCCAAGAAGGGACTAAGGGAGATACGCAGTATTTT.

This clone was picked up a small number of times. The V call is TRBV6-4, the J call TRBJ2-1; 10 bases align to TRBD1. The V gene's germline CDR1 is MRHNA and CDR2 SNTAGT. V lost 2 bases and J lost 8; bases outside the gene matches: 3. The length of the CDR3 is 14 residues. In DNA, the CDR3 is TGTGCCAGCAGTGACGGACAGGGGGTCCATGAGCAGTTCTTC. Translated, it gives CASSDGQGVHEQFF.

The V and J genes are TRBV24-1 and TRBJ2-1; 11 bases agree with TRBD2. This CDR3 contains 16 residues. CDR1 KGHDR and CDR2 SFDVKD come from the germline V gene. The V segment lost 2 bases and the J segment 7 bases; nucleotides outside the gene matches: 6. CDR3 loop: CATSDSSGGFGNEQFF. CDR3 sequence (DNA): TGTGCCACCAGTGATTCTAGCGGGGGGTTTGGGAATGAGCAGTTCTTC.

The CDR3 spells CAWSRTGSNSPLHF. CDR3 sequence (DNA): TGTGCCTGGAGTCGGACAGGAAGTAATTCACCCCTCCACTTT. V usage is TRBV30 and J usage is TRBJ1-6, with TRBD1 matching over 7 bases. The trim removed 2 bases at V and 6 bases at J, leaving 4 bases unmatched. CDR3 length: 14 residues. Per germline, CDR1 GTSNPN and CDR2 SVGIG (reference sequence).

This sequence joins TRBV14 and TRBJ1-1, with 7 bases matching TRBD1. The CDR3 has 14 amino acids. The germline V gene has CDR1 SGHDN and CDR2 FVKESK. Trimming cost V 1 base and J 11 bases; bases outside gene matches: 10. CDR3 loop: CASSQGQGGRNAFF. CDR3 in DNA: TGTGCCAGCAGCCAAGGGCAGGGGGGCAGAAATGCTTTCTTT.

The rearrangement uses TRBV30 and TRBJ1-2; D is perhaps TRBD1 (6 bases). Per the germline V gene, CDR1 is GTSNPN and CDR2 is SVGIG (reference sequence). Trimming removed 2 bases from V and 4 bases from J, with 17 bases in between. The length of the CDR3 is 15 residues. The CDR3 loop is CAWSSYDRFSYGYTF. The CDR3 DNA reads TGTGCCTGGAGTTCCTACGACAGGTTCTCCTATGGCTACACCTTC.

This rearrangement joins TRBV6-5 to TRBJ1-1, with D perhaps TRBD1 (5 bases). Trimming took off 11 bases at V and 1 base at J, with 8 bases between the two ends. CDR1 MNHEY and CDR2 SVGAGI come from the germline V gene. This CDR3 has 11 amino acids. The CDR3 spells CAGQENTEAFF. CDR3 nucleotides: TGTGCCGGACAAGAGAACACTGAAGCTTTCTTT.

This chain's CDR3 is CASSWALSEAFF. For the CDR3, the DNA is TGTGCCAGCAGCTGGGCTCTTTCTGAAGCTTTCTTT. This chain uses TRBV7-9 with TRBJ1-1; D remains unclear. Trimming stripped 4 bases from V and 6 bases from J, with 9 bases between. Germline values: CDR1 SEHNR, CDR2 FQNEAQ (reference sequence). This CDR3 spans 12 amino acids.

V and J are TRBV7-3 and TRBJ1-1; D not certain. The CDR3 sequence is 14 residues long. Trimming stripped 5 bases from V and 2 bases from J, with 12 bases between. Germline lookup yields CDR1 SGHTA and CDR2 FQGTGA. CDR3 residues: CASSAQRHNTEAFF. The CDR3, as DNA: TGTGCCAGCAGCGCGCAACGCCATAACACTGAAGCTTTCTTT.

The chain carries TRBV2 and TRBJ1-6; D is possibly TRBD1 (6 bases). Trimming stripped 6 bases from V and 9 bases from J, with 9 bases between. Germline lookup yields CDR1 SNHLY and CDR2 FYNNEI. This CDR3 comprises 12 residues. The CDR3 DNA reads TGTGCCAGCAGCGGACAGAGTTCACCCCTCCACTTT. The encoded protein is CASSGQSSPLHF.

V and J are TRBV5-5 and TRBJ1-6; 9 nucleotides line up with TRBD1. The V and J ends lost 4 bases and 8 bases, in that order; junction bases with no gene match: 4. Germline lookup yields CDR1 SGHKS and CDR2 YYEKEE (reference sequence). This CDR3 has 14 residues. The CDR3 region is CASSTTGGDSPLHF. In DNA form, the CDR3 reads TGTGCCAGCAGCACGACAGGGGGGGATTCACCCCTCCACTTT.

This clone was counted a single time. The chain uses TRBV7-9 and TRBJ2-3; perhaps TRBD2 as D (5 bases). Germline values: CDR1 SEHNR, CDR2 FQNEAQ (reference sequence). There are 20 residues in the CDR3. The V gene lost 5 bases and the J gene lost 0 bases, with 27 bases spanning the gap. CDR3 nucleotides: TGTGCCAGCAGCACGTCCTCCCTAGCTTGGGAGAGAACTAGCACAGATACGCAGTATTTT. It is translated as CASSTSSLAWERTSTDTQYF. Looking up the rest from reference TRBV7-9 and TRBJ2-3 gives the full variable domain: DTGVSQNPRHKITKRGQNVTFRCDPISEHNRLYWYRQTLGQGPEFLTYFQNEAQLEKSRLLSDRFSAERPKGSFSTLEIQRTEQGDSAMYLCASSTSSLAWERTSTDTQYFGPGTRLTVL.

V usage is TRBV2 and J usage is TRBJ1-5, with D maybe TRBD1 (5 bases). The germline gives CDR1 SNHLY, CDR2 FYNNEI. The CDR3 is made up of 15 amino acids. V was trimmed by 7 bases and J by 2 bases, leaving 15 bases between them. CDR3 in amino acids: CASTFQGRGNQPQHF. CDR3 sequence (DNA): TGTGCCAGCACCTTCCAGGGAAGGGGCAATCAGCCCCAGCATTTT.

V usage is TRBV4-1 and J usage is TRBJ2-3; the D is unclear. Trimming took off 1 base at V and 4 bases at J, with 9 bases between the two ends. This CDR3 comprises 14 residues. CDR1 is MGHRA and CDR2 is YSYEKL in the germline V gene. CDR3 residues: CASSQGATPDTQYF. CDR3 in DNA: TGCGCCAGCAGCCAAGGTGCGACACCAGATACGCAGTATTTT.

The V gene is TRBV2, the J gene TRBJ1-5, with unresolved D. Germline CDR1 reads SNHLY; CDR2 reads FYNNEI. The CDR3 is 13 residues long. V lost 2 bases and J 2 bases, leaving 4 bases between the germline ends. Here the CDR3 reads CASSEFGNQPQHF. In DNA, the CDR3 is TGTGCCAGCAGTGAATTCGGCAATCAGCCCCAGCATTTT.

The CDR3 sequence is CASSQVRTGVTDTQYF. CDR3 bases: TGTGCCAGCAGCCAAGTCCGTACGGGGGTAACAGATACGCAGTATTTT. The gene calls are TRBV3-1 (or the pseudogene TRBV3-2) and TRBJ2-3; D may be TRBD2 (6 bases). This CDR3 is built from 16 residues. V lost 1 base and J 3 bases, leaving 14 bases between the germline ends. Germline V lookup: CDR1 LGHDT, CDR2 YNNKEL (reference sequence).

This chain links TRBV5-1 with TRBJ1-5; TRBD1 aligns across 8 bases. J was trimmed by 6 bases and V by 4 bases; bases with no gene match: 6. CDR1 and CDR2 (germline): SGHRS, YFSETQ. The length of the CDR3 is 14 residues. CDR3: CASSPGTGFQPQHF. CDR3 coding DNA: TGCGCCAGCAGCCCAGGGACAGGATTTCAGCCCCAGCATTTT.

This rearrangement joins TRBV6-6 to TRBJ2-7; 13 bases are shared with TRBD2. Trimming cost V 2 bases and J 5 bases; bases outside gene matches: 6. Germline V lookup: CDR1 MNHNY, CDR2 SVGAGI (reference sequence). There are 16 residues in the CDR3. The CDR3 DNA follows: TGTGCCAGCAGTTACCCAACCGGGACTAGCGGGGACGAGCAGTACTTC. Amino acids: CASSYPTGTSGDEQYF.

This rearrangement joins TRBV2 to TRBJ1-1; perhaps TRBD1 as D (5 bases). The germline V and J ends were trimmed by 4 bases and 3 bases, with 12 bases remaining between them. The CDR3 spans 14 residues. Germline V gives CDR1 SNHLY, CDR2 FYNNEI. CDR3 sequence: CASSVEGRDTEAFF. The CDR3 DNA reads TGTGCCAGCAGTGTGGAGGGGCGAGACACTGAAGCTTTCTTT.

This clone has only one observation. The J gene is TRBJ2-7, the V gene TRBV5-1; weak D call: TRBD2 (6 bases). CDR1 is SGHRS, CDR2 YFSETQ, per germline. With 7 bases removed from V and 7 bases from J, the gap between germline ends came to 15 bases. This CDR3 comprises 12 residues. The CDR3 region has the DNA TGCGCCAGCCGCGGGACTTCGGGGGAGCAGTACGTC. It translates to CASRGTSGEQYV.

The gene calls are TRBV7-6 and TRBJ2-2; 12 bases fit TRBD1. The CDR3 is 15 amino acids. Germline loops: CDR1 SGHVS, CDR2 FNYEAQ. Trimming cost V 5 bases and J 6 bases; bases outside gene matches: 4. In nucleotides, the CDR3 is TGTGCCAGCAGCCTAGGGACAGGGGGCTCCGGGGAGCTGTTTTTT. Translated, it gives CASSLGTGGSGELFF. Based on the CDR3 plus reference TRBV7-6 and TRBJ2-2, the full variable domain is GAGVSQSPRYKVTKRGQDVALRCDPISGHVSLYWYRQALGQGPEFLTYFNYEAQQDKSGLPNDRFSAERPEGSISTLTIQRTEQRDSAMYRCASSLGTGGSGELFFGEGSRLTVL.

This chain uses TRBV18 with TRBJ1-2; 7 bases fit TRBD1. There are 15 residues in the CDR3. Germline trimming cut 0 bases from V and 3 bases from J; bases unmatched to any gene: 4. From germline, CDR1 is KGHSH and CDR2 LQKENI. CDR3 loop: CASSPPNRGDYGYTF. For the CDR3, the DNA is TGTGCCAGCTCACCACCCAACAGGGGAGACTATGGCTACACCTTC.

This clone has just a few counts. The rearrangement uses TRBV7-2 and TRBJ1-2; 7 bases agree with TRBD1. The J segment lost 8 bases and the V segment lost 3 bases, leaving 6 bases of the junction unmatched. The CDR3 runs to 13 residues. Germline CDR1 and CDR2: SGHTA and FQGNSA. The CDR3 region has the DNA TGTGCCAGCAGCTTCGGGACAGTCCAGGGCTACACCTTC. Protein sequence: CASSFGTVQGYTF.